A selection of T cell receptor beta chains follows, all from one sample in a study of blood T cell repertoires in COVID-19. Profiling relied on immunoSEQ multiplex PCR, and the TCRdb table lists in-frame clones only, not all of them. The profile shows a few hundred thousand clones, under 90% of them singletons. The specimen sequenced was peripheral blood. The receptors come from a woman older than 75 with active or convalescent COVID-19. Both conserved end residues are part of each CDR3. The D gene is left open where the match is weak. Clone sizes are given selectively: once, few, many, or a class where the clone is expanded.

v_gene,j_gene,abundance,d_gene,CDR3aa,CDR3nt
TRBV18,TRBJ1-4,.,.,CASSPVRINEKLFF,TGTGCCAGCTCACCTGTGAGGATTAATGAAAAACTGTTTTTT
TRBV5-4,TRBJ2-3,.,TRBD2,CASSDGLASTDTQYF,TGTGCCAGCAGTGATGGACTAGCGAGCACAGATACGCAGTATTTT
TRBV10-3,TRBJ1-1,.,.,CAIQGLSGTEAFF,TGTGCCATCCAGGGACTCTCGGGCACTGAAGCTTTCTTT
TRBV7-9,TRBJ1-4,few,TRBD1,CASAAQGVEKLFF,TGTGCCAGCGCGGCACAGGGGGTGGAAAAACTGTTTTTT
TRBV2,TRBJ1-1,.,TRBD1,CASSLRTGIVNTEAFF,TGTGCCAGCAGTCTCAGGACAGGGATCGTGAACACTGAAGCTTTCTTT
TRBV9,TRBJ1-2,.,.,CASSTGQGWYGYTF,TGTGCCAGCAGCACCGGGCAGGGATGGTATGGCTACACCTTC
TRBV3-1/TRBV3-2,TRBJ2-7,.,.,CASQQGTSYEQYF,TGTGCCAGCCAACAGGGAACCTCCTACGAGCAGTACTTC
TRBV18,TRBJ2-4,.,.,CASSPGTPLQYF,TGTGCCAGCTCACCTGGGACACCCCTTCAGTACTTC
TRBV7-2,TRBJ1-4,once,TRBD1,CASSFRGQGGEKLFF,TGTGCCAGCAGCTTTAGGGGACAGGGGGGTGAAAAACTGTTTTTT
TRBV11-2,TRBJ2-7,.,.,CASTDRGYEQYF,TGTGCCAGCACGGACAGAGGCTACGAGCAGTACTTC
TRBV28,TRBJ1-5,.,TRBD1,CASSLGQGASRSNQPQHF,TGTGCCAGCAGTTTAGGCCAGGGGGCAAGTCGTAGCAATCAGCCCCAGCATTTT
TRBV7-8,TRBJ1-6,.,.,CASRGSSYNSPLHF,TGTGCCAGCAGGGGGAGCTCCTATAATTCACCCCTCCACTTT
TRBV15,TRBJ1-5,.,.,CATSRDVGNQPQHF,TGTGCCACCAGCAGAGATGTCGGGAATCAGCCCCAGCATTTT
TRBV5-6,TRBJ2-7,.,TRBD2,CASSPNGGGPGEQYF,TGTGCCAGCAGTCCGAACGGGGGAGGGCCGGGCGAGCAGTACTTC
TRBV11-1,TRBJ2-5,.,TRBD2,CASSPGLAETQYF,TGTGCCAGCAGCCCGGGACTAGCAGAGACCCAGTACTTC
TRBV5-4,TRBJ2-3,.,TRBD2,CASSLEFSSGRPTDTQYF,TGTGCCAGCAGCTTGGAGTTTTCTAGCGGGAGGCCCACAGATACGCAGTATTTT
TRBV4-1,TRBJ2-3,.,.,CASSRGEADTQYF,TGCGCCAGCAGCCGTGGCGAGGCGGATACGCAGTATTTT
TRBV6-5,TRBJ1-5,.,TRBD1,CASSTSGDRDQPQHF,TGTGCCAGCAGTACCTCAGGGGACAGGGATCAGCCCCAGCATTTT
TRBV28,TRBJ2-1,.,.,CASSPPLGAAINEQFF,TGTGCCAGCAGTCCCCCGTTGGGGGCCGCCATCAATGAGCAGTTCTTC
TRBV9,TRBJ2-3,.,TRBD2,CASSVGGRVIAGGTDTQYF,TGTGCCAGCAGCGTAGGGGGTCGGGTAATTGCGGGAGGCACAGATACGCAGTATTTT
TRBV19,TRBJ1-2,.,.,CASSIGDGRAVNYGYTF,TGTGCCAGTAGTATAGGGGATGGCAGGGCTGTCAACTATGGCTACACCTTC
TRBV3-1/TRBV3-2,TRBJ2-4,.,TRBD1,CASSPRTGIPSKNIQYF,TGTGCCAGCAGCCCCCGGACAGGAATCCCATCCAAAAACATTCAGTACTTC
TRBV4-1,TRBJ1-5,.,TRBD1,CASSQGGQGTNSNQPQHF,TGCGCCAGCAGCCAAGGGGGACAGGGAACTAATAGCAATCAGCCCCAGCATTTT
TRBV7-2,TRBJ2-4,few,.,CASSSLPGGAQGKNIQYF,TGTGCCAGCAGCTCCCTCCCGGGCGGGGCCCAGGGCAAAAACATTCAGTACTTC
TRBV5-1,TRBJ2-5,.,TRBD2,CASKLAGGQETQYF,TGCGCCAGCAAACTAGCGGGGGGTCAAGAGACCCAGTACTTC
TRBV13,TRBJ2-2,.,.,CASSLNIWADRNTGELFF,TGTGCCAGCAGCTTAAACATATGGGCAGACCGGAACACCGGGGAGCTGTTTTTT
TRBV6-6,TRBJ2-7,few,.,CASSYISGEQYF,TGTGCCAGCAGTTACATTAGTGGCGAGCAGTACTTC
TRBV5-1,TRBJ2-1,.,.,CASSLTTGSSYNEQFF,TGCGCCAGCAGCCTTACGACTGGAAGCTCCTACAATGAGCAGTTCTTC
TRBV5-1,TRBJ2-3,.,.,CASSFGQGDTQYF,TGCGCCAGCAGCTTTGGGCAGGGAGATACGCAGTATTTT
TRBV5-1,TRBJ2-5,.,.,CASSLGAGQQETQYF,TGCGCCAGCAGCTTGGGGGCGGGGCAGCAAGAGACCCAGTACTTC
TRBV30,TRBJ2-2,.,TRBD1,CAWVDRAGELFF,TGTGCCTGGGTTGACAGGGCCGGGGAGCTGTTTTTT
TRBV20-1,TRBJ1-1,.,TRBD1,CSPHMRDRAFF,TGCAGTCCTCACATGCGGGACAGGGCTTTCTTT
TRBV4-1,TRBJ2-1,.,.,CASSQPWTYNEQFF,TGCGCCAGCAGCCAACCATGGACTTACAATGAGCAGTTCTTC
TRBV19,TRBJ2-5,.,.,CASSPSRRATQYF,TGTGCCAGTAGTCCCTCCCGGCGGGCGACCCAGTACTTC
TRBV10-3,TRBJ2-5,.,TRBD2,CAISAELAGGQETQYF,TGTGCCATCAGTGCTGAACTAGCGGGGGGACAAGAGACCCAGTACTTC
TRBV5-1,TRBJ2-3,.,TRBD2,CASSGEGRGTDTQYF,TGCGCCAGCAGCGGGGAGGGCCGGGGCACAGATACGCAGTATTTT
TRBV19,TRBJ2-3,.,TRBD1,CASSPRTGSRGDTQYF,TGTGCCAGTAGTCCCAGGACAGGTTCCAGGGGGGATACGCAGTATTTT
TRBV21-1,TRBJ2-4,.,.,CASSKEVGQGDGKNIQYF,TGTGCCAGCAGCAAAGAAGTGGGACAGGGGGACGGCAAAAACATTCAGTACTTC
TRBV19,TRBJ2-5,few,.,CASSIDRGETQYF,TGTGCCAGTAGTATAGACAGGGGAGAGACCCAGTACTTC
TRBV27,TRBJ2-5,.,TRBD1,CASSLSGQGWQETQYF,TGTGCCAGCAGTTTATCGGGACAGGGGTGGCAAGAGACCCAGTACTTC
TRBV6-5,TRBJ2-1,.,.,CASSYSPGNEQFF,TGTGCCAGCAGTTACTCGCCGGGGAATGAGCAGTTCTTC
TRBV6-5,TRBJ2-3,.,.,CASSPQGRDTQYF,TGTGCCAGCAGCCCCCAGGGGAGAGATACGCAGTATTTT
TRBV7-3,TRBJ1-1,.,.,CASSFSGNTEAFF,TGTGCCAGCAGCTTTTCGGGAAACACTGAAGCTTTCTTT
TRBV6-5,TRBJ1-1,.,.,CASSYSRGGTEAFF,TGTGCCAGCAGTTACTCGAGGGGGGGGACTGAAGCTTTCTTT
TRBV6-5,TRBJ1-2,.,.,CASSYKARANYGYTF,TGTGCCAGCAGTTACAAAGCAAGAGCTAACTATGGCTACACCTTC
TRBV27,TRBJ1-1,.,TRBD1,CASSHQTGARGTEAFF,TGTGCCAGCAGTCACCAGACAGGGGCGAGGGGCACTGAAGCTTTCTTT
TRBV12-1,TRBJ2-1,.,.,CASSTQGGSYNEQFF,TGTGCCAGCAGCACCCAGGGGGGTTCCTACAATGAGCAGTTCTTC
TRBV7-9,TRBJ1-2,.,.,CASRSYAGGLDYGYTF,TGTGCCAGCAGATCTTATGCGGGGGGTCTTGATTATGGCTACACCTTC
TRBV5-6,TRBJ1-5,once,TRBD1,CASSLQQYGQGNQPQHF,TGTGCCAGCAGCTTGCAACAATACGGACAGGGCAATCAGCCCCAGCATTTT
TRBV27,TRBJ1-2,.,.,CASSLGGQPGYGYTF,TGTGCCAGCAGTTTAGGAGGACAGCCAGGGTATGGCTACACCTTC